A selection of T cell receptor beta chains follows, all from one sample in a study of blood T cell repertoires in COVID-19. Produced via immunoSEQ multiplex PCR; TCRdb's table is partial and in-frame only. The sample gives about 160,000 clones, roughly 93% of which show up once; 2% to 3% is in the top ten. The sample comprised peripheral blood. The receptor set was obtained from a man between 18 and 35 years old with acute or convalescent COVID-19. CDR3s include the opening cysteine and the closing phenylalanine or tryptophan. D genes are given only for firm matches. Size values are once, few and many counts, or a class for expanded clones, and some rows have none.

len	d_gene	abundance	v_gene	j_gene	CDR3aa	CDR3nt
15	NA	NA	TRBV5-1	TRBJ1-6	CASSFTDSYNSPLHF	TGCGCCAGCAGCTTCACGGACAGTTATAATTCACCCCTCCACTTT
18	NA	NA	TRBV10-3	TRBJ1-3	CAISESEGRERSGNTIYF	TGTGCCATCAGTGAGTCGGAGGGTAGGGAACGCTCTGGAAACACCATATATTTT
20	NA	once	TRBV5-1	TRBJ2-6	CASSLEDPRDMVSGANVLTF	TGCGCCAGCAGCTTGGAGGACCCTCGGGACATGGTCTCTGGGGCCAACGTCCTGACTTTC
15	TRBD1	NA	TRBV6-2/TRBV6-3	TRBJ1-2	CASSYAGTGGHGYTF	TGTGCCAGCAGTTACGCCGGGACAGGGGGCCATGGCTACACCTTC
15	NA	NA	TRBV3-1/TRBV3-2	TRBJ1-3	CASSPDGNSGNTIYF	TGTGCCAGCAGCCCGGACGGGAACTCTGGAAACACCATATATTTT
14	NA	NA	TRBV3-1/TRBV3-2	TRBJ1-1	CASSLKAARTEAFF	TGTGCCAGCAGCCTCAAGGCGGCGCGGACTGAAGCTTTCTTT
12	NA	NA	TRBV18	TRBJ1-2	CASTRGNYGYTF	TGTGCCAGCACCAGGGGTAACTATGGCTACACCTTC
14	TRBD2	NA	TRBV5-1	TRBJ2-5	CASSLRLAQETQYF	TGCGCCAGCAGCTTAAGACTAGCACAAGAGACCCAGTACTTC
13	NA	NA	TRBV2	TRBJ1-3	CASRTTGGNTIYF	TGTGCCAGCAGGACCACGGGTGGAAACACCATATATTTT
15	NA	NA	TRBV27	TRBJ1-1	CASSLSDSLNTEAFF	TGTGCCAGCAGTTTATCGGACAGCCTGAACACTGAAGCTTTCTTT
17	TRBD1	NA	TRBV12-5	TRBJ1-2	CASGSGQGVGPYYGYTF	TGTGCTAGTGGTTCGGGACAGGGAGTCGGTCCCTACTATGGCTACACCTTC
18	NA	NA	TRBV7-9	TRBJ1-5	CASSLDTNGIPARQPQHF	TGTGCCAGCAGCTTAGATACAAACGGCATTCCGGCGAGGCAGCCCCAGCATTTT
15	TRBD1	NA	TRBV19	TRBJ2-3	CASSSRTGGTDTQYF	TGTGCCAGTAGCAGCCGGACAGGTGGCACAGATACGCAGTATTTT
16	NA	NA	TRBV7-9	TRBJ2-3	CASSLNTGPGTDTQYF	TGTGCCAGCAGCTTAAATACAGGGCCTGGCACAGATACGCAGTATTTT
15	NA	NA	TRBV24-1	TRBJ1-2	CATKGSRGVLDGYTF	TGTGCCACCAAAGGCAGTCGGGGGGTTCTCGATGGCTACACCTTC
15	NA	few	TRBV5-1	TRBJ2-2	CASSLVLGRALELFF	TGCGCCAGCAGCTTGGTTCTGGGCCGAGCCCTGGAGCTGTTTTTT
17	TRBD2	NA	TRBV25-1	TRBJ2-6	CASSAQNGRSGANVLTF	TGTGCCAGCAGTGCCCAAAACGGGAGGTCTGGGGCCAACGTCCTGACTTTC
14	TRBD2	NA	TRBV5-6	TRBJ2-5	CASSGEPGGETQYF	TGTGCCAGCAGCGGAGAACCCGGGGGGGAGACCCAGTACTTC
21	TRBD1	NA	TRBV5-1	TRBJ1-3	CASSSGTGRGRNIFFGNTIYF	TGCGCCAGCAGCTCGGGGACAGGGCGAGGGCGGAATATTTTTTTCGGAAACACCATATATTTT
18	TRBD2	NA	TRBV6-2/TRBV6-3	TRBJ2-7	CASSYLGLAGLDSYEQYF	TGTGCCAGCAGTTATCTCGGACTAGCCGGGCTCGATTCCTACGAGCAGTACTTC
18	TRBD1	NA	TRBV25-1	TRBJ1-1	CASSGAYWDRGRNTEAFF	TGTGCCAGCAGTGGAGCATATTGGGACAGGGGCCGAAACACTGAAGCTTTCTTT
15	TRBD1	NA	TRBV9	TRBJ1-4	CASSPGTAIHEKLFF	TGTGCCAGCAGCCCAGGGACAGCAATTCATGAAAAACTGTTTTTT
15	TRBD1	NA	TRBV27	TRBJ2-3	CASSPAGGGTDTQYF	TGTGCCAGCAGTCCCGCAGGGGGCGGCACAGATACGCAGTATTTT
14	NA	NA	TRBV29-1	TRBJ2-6	CSVEGLAGANVLTF	TGCAGCGTTGAAGGGCTAGCTGGGGCCAACGTCCTGACTTTC
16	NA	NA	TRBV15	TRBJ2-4	CATSSLLPRGVNIQYF	TGTGCCACCAGCAGTCTACTCCCCAGGGGTGTCAACATTCAGTACTTC
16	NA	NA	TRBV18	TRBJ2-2	CASSPRLRQVTGELFF	TGTGCCAGCTCACCAAGACTGCGACAGGTGACCGGGGAGCTGTTTTTT